Below, 10 T cell receptor beta chains from the same sample are listed, as sequenced in a study of identical twins. TCRdb fed the 5' RACE reads into MiXCR, producing one record per CDR3 protein. This table has roughly 1.6 million distinct CDR3 sequences, 32% appearing once. Material for sequencing was cord blood. The source is a newborn girl in good health.

J is TRBJ2-1 and V is TRBV20-1, with TRBD2 matching 12 bases. This CDR3 is 12 amino acids long. Trimming at V came to 8 bases and at J to 13 bases, leaving 9 bases not matched to a gene. Germline V lookup: CDR1 DFQATT, CDR2 SNEGSKA (reference sequence). The CDR3 spells CSLRTSGKGQFF. CDR3 DNA: TGCAGTCTCCGGACTAGCGGGAAGGGCCAGTTCTTC.

This clonotype was seen a handful of times. The chain has TRBV20-1 and TRBJ2-1, with a weak D call TRBD2 (6 bases). Per germline, CDR1 DFQATT and CDR2 SNEGSKA (reference sequence). The CDR3 consists of 12 residues. The V end was cut by 5 bases, the J end by 4 bases, with 9 bases between. The CDR3 loop reads CSARGKYNEQFF. The CDR3 nucleotides read TGCAGTGCTCGCGGGAAGTACAATGAGCAGTTCTTC.

This chain links TRBV5-1 with TRBJ1-5; TRBD1 aligns across 7 bases. The J segment lost 1 base and the V segment lost 4 bases, leaving 5 bases of the junction unmatched. CDR1 is SGHRS, CDR2 YFSETQ, per germline. The CDR3 runs to 15 residues. In nucleotides, the CDR3 is TGCGCCAGCAGCGAAGGGGGCTCGAGCAATCAGCCCCAGCATTTT. It is translated as CASSEGGSSNQPQHF. Complete variable domain (other parts from reference TRBV5-1 and TRBJ1-5): KAGVTQTPRYLIKTRGQQVTLSCSPISGHRSVSWYQQTPGQGLQFLFEYFSETQRNKGNFPGRFSGRQFSNSRSEMNVSTLELGDSALYLCASSEGGSSNQPQHFGDGTRLSIL.

This clonotype has just a few counts. This rearrangement joins TRBV5-1 to TRBJ2-3; the D is unclear. With 5 bases removed from V and 2 bases from J, the gap between germline ends came to 15 bases. The CDR3 is made up of 15 amino acids. Per the germline V gene, CDR1 is SGHRS and CDR2 is YFSETQ. CDR3 region: CASSWSGVYTDTQYF. In DNA form, the CDR3 reads TGCGCCAGCAGTTGGAGTGGCGTCTACACAGATACGCAGTATTTT.

The V call is TRBV14, the J call TRBJ2-7; 8 positions agree with TRBD2. Trimming removed 6 bases from V and 5 bases from J; junction bases left unmatched: 6. In germline, CDR1 is SGHDN, CDR2 FVKESK. The CDR3 spans 13 residues. This chain's CDR3 is CASRWSGGHEQYF. In nucleotides, the CDR3 is TGTGCCAGCAGATGGAGCGGGGGCCACGAGCAGTACTTC.

The J gene is TRBJ1-4, the V gene TRBV5-1; no clear D gene. CDR3 length: 13 amino acids. Germline V gene lookup returns CDR1 SGHRS and CDR2 YFSETQ. The germline V and J ends were trimmed by 0 bases and 8 bases, with 8 bases remaining between them. DNA of the CDR3: TGCGCCAGCAGCTTGGGGGCTTGGGAAAAACTGTTTTTT. Amino acid sequence: CASSLGAWEKLFF.

The chain joins TRBV14 to TRBJ2-5; perhaps TRBD2 as D (6 bases). The CDR3 totals 14 residues. The germline CDR1 and CDR2 sequences are SGHDN and FVKESK. V was trimmed by 3 bases and J by 6 bases, leaving 14 bases between them. CDR3 protein: CASSHRTTLKTQYF. CDR3 in DNA: TGTGCCAGCAGCCACCGGACTACCCTGAAGACCCAGTACTTC.

The rearrangement links TRBV28 to TRBJ2-5; D is uncertain. Trimming removed 4 bases at V and 5 bases at J, with 11 bases between. In germline, CDR1 is MDHEN, CDR2 SYDVKM. The CDR3 spans 13 residues. CDR3 amino acids: CASSYGEGETQYF. CDR3 nucleotide sequence: TGTGCCAGCAGTTACGGAGAAGGGGAGACCCAGTACTTC.

This clonotype was counted between two and nine times. The gene calls are TRBV20-1 and TRBJ2-7; TRBD2 agrees at 7 bases. The CDR3 contains 14 residues. Germline V CDR1 and CDR2: DFQATT, SNEGSKA (reference sequence). The CDR3 DNA is TGCGCCTCCCAAGACGGGGGGACCTACTACGAGCAGTACTTC. Its protein product is CASQDGGTYYEQYF.

V is TRBV30 and J is TRBJ1-2; no firm D call. Germline V gene sequence: CDR1 GTSNPN, CDR2 SVGIG (reference sequence). V lost 8 bases to trimming and J lost 4 bases, with 14 bases between them. The CDR3 extends over 12 amino acids. The CDR3: CAGGRPFYGYTF. CDR3 bases: TGTGCCGGAGGGAGACCATTCTATGGCTACACCTTC.